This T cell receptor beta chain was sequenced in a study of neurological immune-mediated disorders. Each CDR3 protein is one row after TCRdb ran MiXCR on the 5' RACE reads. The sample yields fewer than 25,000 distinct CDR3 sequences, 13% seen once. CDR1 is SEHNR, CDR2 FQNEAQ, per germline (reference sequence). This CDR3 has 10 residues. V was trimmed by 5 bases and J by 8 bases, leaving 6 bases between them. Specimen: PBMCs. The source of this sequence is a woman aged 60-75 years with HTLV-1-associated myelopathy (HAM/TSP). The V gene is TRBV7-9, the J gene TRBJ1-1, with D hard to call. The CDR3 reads CASSPQEAFF. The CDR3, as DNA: TGTGCCAGCAGCCCCCAGGAAGCTTTCTTT.